These T cell receptor beta chains were read from a single sample in a study of blood T cell repertoires in COVID-19. Method: immunoSEQ multiplex PCR; TCRdb's copy keeps in-frame clones and lacks some. The table shows around 300,000 clones, with approximately 90% occurring only once. Sequencing input: PBMCs or T cells enriched from blood (not recorded which). Receptors were obtained from a woman in her 30s who had recovered from COVID-19. Each CDR3 is given with its conserved first and last residue. The order of the fields is clone size, V gene, D gene, J gene, CDR3 DNA, CDR3 protein. D genes are given only for firm matches. Not every row has a clone size; where given, it reads once, few, many or a size class.

-	TRBV6-4	TRBD2	TRBJ2-3	TGTGCCAGCAGTGAAGCGGGGGGCACAGATACGCAGTATTTT	CASSEAGGTDTQYF
-	TRBV3-1/TRBV3-2	-	TRBJ2-2	TGTGCCAGCAGCCAAGCGCTCCAGGGATGGAACGGGGAGCTGTTTTTT	CASSQALQGWNGELFF
-	TRBV6-2/TRBV6-3	TRBD2	TRBJ2-7	TGTGCCAGCAGTTACCTGGCGGGAGAACTCTACGAGCAGTACTTC	CASSYLAGELYEQYF
once	TRBV5-4	TRBD2	TRBJ2-5	TGTGCCAGCAGCTTGGGAACTAGCGGGAGGGTTCCGGGAGAGACCCAGTACTTC	CASSLGTSGRVPGETQYF
-	TRBV7-2	TRBD2	TRBJ2-2	TGTGCCAGCAGCCCAACGGGACTAGCGGGAGTCACCGGGGAGCTGTTTTTT	CASSPTGLAGVTGELFF
-	TRBV2	TRBD2	TRBJ2-4	TGTGCCAGCAGTGAACTTAGCGGGAGAAGCATTCAGTACTTC	CASSELSGRSIQYF
-	TRBV29-1	TRBD2	TRBJ2-7	TGCAGCGTGGCAGCGGGAGGGACAACCTACGAGCAGTACTTC	CSVAAGGTTYEQYF
-	TRBV7-9	-	TRBJ1-1	TGTGCCAGCAGCTTAGAGGGGCGGAACACTGAAGCTTTCTTT	CASSLEGRNTEAFF
once	TRBV28	TRBD1	TRBJ1-1	TGTGCCAGCAGTTTATTCGGGACAGGGAGAACTGAAGCTTTCTTT	CASSLFGTGRTEAFF
-	TRBV7-2	TRBD1	TRBJ1-3	TGTGCCAGCAGCACTACACAGGGGGCAACTGGAAACACCATATATTTT	CASSTTQGATGNTIYF
-	TRBV7-3	-	TRBJ2-4	TGTGCCAGCAGCTTACAGGGGACATCCAACATTCAGTACTTC	CASSLQGTSNIQYF
-	TRBV9	TRBD1	TRBJ2-5	TGTGCCAGCAGCGTAGGAGACAGGGGACAAGAGACCCAGTACTTC	CASSVGDRGQETQYF
-	TRBV29-1	TRBD2	TRBJ2-1	TGCAGCGGGAGGGCTAGCGGGATACTTGAGCAGTTCTTC	CSGRASGILEQFF
-	TRBV7-2	-	TRBJ2-7	TGTGCCAGCAGCTTTAAGCTCGAGCAGTACTTC	CASSFKLEQYF
-	TRBV28	-	TRBJ2-3	TGTGCCAGCAGTTTCCATGACAGAAGCACAGATACGCAGTATTTT	CASSFHDRSTDTQYF
-	TRBV6-2/TRBV6-3	-	TRBJ2-3	TGTGCCAGCAGTTACTCGACAGAGAGCACAGATACGCAGTATTTT	CASSYSTESTDTQYF
-	TRBV7-3	-	TRBJ2-3	TGTGCCAGCAGCTCTGGCGGGATGGGCACAGATACGCAGTATTTT	CASSSGGMGTDTQYF
-	TRBV5-1	-	TRBJ2-1	TGCGCCAGCGCCCGAGGGGTAGCGGAGAAGGGTGAGCAGTTCTTC	CASARGVAEKGEQFF
-	TRBV6-2/TRBV6-3	-	TRBJ1-1	TGTGCCAGCAGTTCCCTCAGGGTGGGCACTGAAGCTTTCTTT	CASSSLRVGTEAFF
-	TRBV6-5	-	TRBJ2-3	TGTGCCAGCATCCCCCGGGATAGAGGAGATACGCAGTATTTT	CASIPRDRGDTQYF
-	TRBV30	-	TRBJ1-5	TGTGCCTGGAGCACGGGGGTGAATAGCAATCAGCCCCAGCATTTT	CAWSTGVNSNQPQHF
-	TRBV4-2	TRBD2	TRBJ2-2	TGTGCCAGCAGCCCACCTTCTCACCCTTTATCGGGACTAGCGATCGCCGGGGAGCTGTTTTTT	CASSPPSHPLSGLAIAGELFF
-	TRBV3-1/TRBV3-2	TRBD2	TRBJ2-7	TGTGCCAGCAGCCAAACTAGCGGGAGCTCCTACGAGCAGTACTTC	CASSQTSGSSYEQYF
-	TRBV27	-	TRBJ2-1	TGTGCCAGCAGTTTTACGGCGGGCGCTCCCTACAATGAGCAGTTCTTC	CASSFTAGAPYNEQFF
-	TRBV25-1	TRBD2	TRBJ2-7	TGTGCCAGCAGTGAGAGGGGGCGGGAGGGCCGGTACGAGCAGTACTTC	CASSERGREGRYEQYF
-	TRBV18	TRBD1	TRBJ1-6	TGTGCCAGCTCACCAATAGGGGGCGAGTCACCCCTCCACTTT	CASSPIGGESPLHF
-	TRBV28	-	TRBJ1-5	TGTGCCAGCAGCAGCTTGGGGGAGGGCAATCAGCCCCAGCATTTT	CASSSLGEGNQPQHF
-	TRBV3-1/TRBV3-2	-	TRBJ2-1	TGTGCCAGCAGCGCCGGGAGCCCCACCTACAATGAGCAGTTCTTC	CASSAGSPTYNEQFF
-	TRBV4-3	TRBD1	TRBJ1-3	TGCGCCAGCAGCCAAGGACAGGGGACCGGAAACACCATATATTTT	CASSQGQGTGNTIYF
once	TRBV6-2/TRBV6-3	-	TRBJ1-2	TGTGCCAGCAGTACCGGGAATCCCGGCCACAGGGTGTCGGGCTACACCTTC	CASSTGNPGHRVSGYTF
-	TRBV7-2	-	TRBJ2-5	TGTGCCAGCAGCTCGAGGGTAGAGACCCAGTACTTC	CASSSRVETQYF
-	TRBV5-4	-	TRBJ2-1	TGTGCCAGCAGCTTGGAAGGGCCCAGGGGCAATGAGCAGTTCTTC	CASSLEGPRGNEQFF
-	TRBV5-1	TRBD2	TRBJ2-7	TGCGCCAGCAGCTGGAATAGCGGGATGAGCTCCTACGAGCAGTACTTC	CASSWNSGMSSYEQYF
-	TRBV7-9	TRBD1	TRBJ1-1	TGTGCCAGCAGCTGGGACAGGGCTATTGCTTTCTTT	CASSWDRAIAFF
-	TRBV27	TRBD1	TRBJ2-7	TGTGCCAGCAGTAGACAGGGAGAATTCTACGAGCAGTACTTC	CASSRQGEFYEQYF
-	TRBV28	-	TRBJ2-7	TGTGCCAGCCGAACCCCCCGGGGGGCGAGCGAGCAGTACTTC	CASRTPRGASEQYF
-	TRBV29-1	TRBD1	TRBJ2-3	TGCAGCGGGACGGGACAGGGAACAGATACGCAGTATTTT	CSGTGQGTDTQYF
once	TRBV10-3	TRBD1	TRBJ1-2	TGTGCCATCAGTGCAATGGGGACAGTATCAAACTATGGCTACACCTTC	CAISAMGTVSNYGYTF
-	TRBV5-1	-	TRBJ2-1	TGCGCCAGCAGCGTGGATGGACAGCTAGGCGGTGAGCAGTTCTTC	CASSVDGQLGGEQFF
-	TRBV11-2	-	TRBJ2-3	TGTGCCAGCAGCCTCCTATTGGAGCGGATGATGCAGTATTTT	CASSLLLERMMQYF
-	TRBV27	TRBD1	TRBJ1-2	TGTGCCAGCAGTTTACCCGAAAACGACAGGGGCTCGGGAGGCTACACCTTC	CASSLPENDRGSGGYTF
-	TRBV28	TRBD1	TRBJ1-5	TGTGCCAGCAGGCAGGGGGTCAATCAGCCCCAGCATTTT	CASRQGVNQPQHF
-	TRBV7-9	-	TRBJ1-1	TGTGCCAGCAGCTTTCTGGGGCAGAACACTGAAGCTTTCTTT	CASSFLGQNTEAFF
-	TRBV5-6	TRBD1	TRBJ1-2	TGTGCCAGCAGTGGGACAGGGGGAGCCTATGGCTACACCTTC	CASSGTGGAYGYTF
few	TRBV18	TRBD2	TRBJ2-7	TGTGCCAGCTCACAAATCGAGGCAGCGGGAGACTACGAGCAGTACTTC	CASSQIEAAGDYEQYF
few	TRBV10-3	-	TRBJ2-2	TGTGCCATCAGTGAGAGAGACACCGGGGAGCTGTTTTTT	CAISERDTGELFF